This T cell receptor (beta chain) was identified during a study of T-cell memory formation after mild COVID-19. A remark on this clonotype: Its antigen is unknown.

The V gene's germline CDR1 is SNHLY and CDR2 FYNNEI. This CDR3 comprises 13 residues. V gave up 8 bases and J gave up 0 bases, with 8 bases separating them. Using its own MiXCR run on the 5' RACE reads, TCRdb lists one record per CDR3 protein. The table records about 110,000 distinct CDR3 sequences, 13% to 15% of them present only once. Overall study results and limits: Memory sampled before infection contained some responding clones, suggesting cross-reactive memory joined.

The sequenced material came from PBMCs or a T cell subset sorted from them (not recorded which). This chain uses TRBV2 with TRBJ2-4, with D unclear. The TCR was taken from a man aged 18 to 35 who had mild COVID-19 (a few samples of this study predate the infection). Cell type and time point are not known. The chain's CDR3 is CASPDLAKNIQYF. CDR3 sequence (DNA): TGTGCCAGCCCAGACCTAGCCAAAAACATTCAGTACTTC.